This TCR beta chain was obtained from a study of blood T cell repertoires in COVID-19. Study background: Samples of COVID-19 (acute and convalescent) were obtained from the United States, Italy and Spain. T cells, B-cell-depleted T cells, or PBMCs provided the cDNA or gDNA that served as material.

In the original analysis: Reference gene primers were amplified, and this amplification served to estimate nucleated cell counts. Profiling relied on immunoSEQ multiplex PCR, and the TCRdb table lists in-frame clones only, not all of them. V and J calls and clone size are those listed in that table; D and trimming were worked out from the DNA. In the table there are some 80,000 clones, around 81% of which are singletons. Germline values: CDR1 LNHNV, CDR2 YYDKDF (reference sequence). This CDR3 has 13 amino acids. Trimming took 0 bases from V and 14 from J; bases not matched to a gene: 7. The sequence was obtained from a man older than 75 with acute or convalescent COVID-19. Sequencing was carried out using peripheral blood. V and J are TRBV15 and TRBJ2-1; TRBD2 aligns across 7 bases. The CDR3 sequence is CATSRDNLAEKFF. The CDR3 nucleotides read TGTGCCACCAGCAGAGATAATCTAGCGGAAAAGTTCTTC.